This T cell receptor beta chain was identified in a study of CD8 T cells in ankylosing spondylitis. Overall study findings and caveats: Within ankylosing spondylitis blood, a TCR beta motif made up of eight or nine highly homologous variants appeared to be characteristic. Disease-linked clones proved CD8+ and comparatively uncommon in peripheral blood.

Library preparation for TCR beta used quantitative 5'-RACE with molecular barcodes. One entry per CDR3 protein, called by TCRdb with MiXCR from the 5' RACE reads. The data contain around 120,000 distinct CDR3 sequences, approximately 15% of them seen just once; the ten biggest clones take up about 2.7%. This clonotype was observed a handful of times. What it binds is unknown. The sample consisted of blood, either unsorted or a sorted T cell fraction (not recorded which). The TCR sequence derives from a female donor with ankylosing spondylitis or in good health (not recorded which).

CDR3 DNA: TGTGCCAGCAGTCCACCCTTCACAGATACGCAGTATTTT. Protein: CASSPPFTDTQYF. The chain employs TRBV2 and TRBJ2-3; D unresolved. Trimming left V 5 bases short and J 2 bases short, with 8 bases between. CDR1 and CDR2 (germline): SNHLY, FYNNEI. This CDR3 is 13 amino acids long.